Many counts were recorded for the clone carrying this T cell receptor (beta chain). The antigen is unknown. The sample originates from a study of T cell repertoires in cytomegalovirus infection. In the study overall: Public TCR beta signature analysis indicated the presence of both CMV infection and matching HLA type. Regarding the study as a whole: Clonotypes of TCR beta that were HLA-C-restricted and CMV-specific dominated the ex vivo response. Identification of carriers of CMV plus the relevant HLA was achieved through cumulative public TCR beta family frequency.

TCRdb processed the reads anew with MiXCR; each CDR3 protein has one entry. The sample includes 100,000 or so distinct CDR3 sequences, about 22% of them seen just once. V was clipped by 6 bases and J by 6 bases, with 15 bases between them. CDR1 and CDR2 from the germline V gene are MNHNS and SASEGT. CDR3 length: 14 amino acids. The TCR was taken from a human donor in good health (CMV status not recorded). Some clones in this sample may be carry-over from other donors' samples. The rearrangement uses TRBV6-1 and TRBJ1-5, with D maybe TRBD1 (6 bases). Sequenced input: CD8+ T cells from PBMCs. The CDR3 loop is CASRSSHRAQPQHF. CDR3 bases: TGTGCCAGCAGGTCGAGCCACAGGGCTCAGCCCCAGCATTTT.